Sequencing of this T cell receptor (beta chain) was carried out in a study of blood T cell repertoires in COVID-19. TCRdb's table, derived via immunoSEQ multiplex PCR, lists solely in-frame clones and lacks some. The sample yields about 240,000 clones, approximately 83% seen once. The CDR3 has 15 amino acids. The germline gives CDR1 SGHRS, CDR2 YFSETQ. Trimming stripped 0 bases from V and 5 bases from J, with 12 bases between. Everyone who took part was about 18 to 90 years old, and they came from fewer than 25 US areas. This clonotype originated in a middle-aged woman with acute COVID-19. The chain joins TRBV5-1 to TRBJ2-1; TRBD1 is a possible D gene (6 bases). Sequencing used PBMCs or T cells enriched from blood (not recorded which). The CDR3 loop reads CASSLAPGQNNEQFF. In DNA, the CDR3 is TGCGCCAGCAGCTTGGCCCCCGGACAGAACAATGAGCAGTTCTTC.